What follows is one TCR beta chain and its context. This clonotype was recorded many times. Its antigen remains undetermined. Base qualities were left out, and no much larger clone turns up one base away. Stable Graves' hyperthyroidism was defined as no progression to ophthalmopathy during 18 months of follow-up. Hyperthyroidism patients were newly diagnosed, with disease duration under 2 months, and aged 18 to 65 years. Any patient with an uncontrolled infection, another autoimmune disease, pregnancy or lactation was excluded. Clinical symptoms, serum thyroxine and TRAb, thyroid ultrasound, and orbital computed tomography formed the basis for the diagnoses. PBMCs were isolated from about 10 ml of fresh peripheral blood by Ficoll-Paque density gradient centrifugation. Trizol reagent was used to extract total RNA, and RNA quality was then checked on an Agilent 2100 Bioanalyzer. Measured from the cysteine to the phenylalanine, the CDR3 is 16 residues long. Only CDR3 DNA remains: 48 bases, in frame from the first base. Via the germline V gene, CDR1 is SNHLY and CDR2 FYNNEI. V is cut back by 5 bases and J by 5 bases, with 8 bases in the junction unmatched.

The data stem from a study of T cells in Graves' hyperthyroidism and ophthalmopathy (dated by TCRdb to about 2019). For the study in its entirety: Peripheral blood was sampled at the time of initial diagnosis, prior to any treatment. To identify distinguishing TCR V-J signatures, a discovery cohort of some 100 patients was used, comprising approximately 40 with Graves' ophthalmopathy and 57 with stable Graves' hyperthyroidism. An independent validation cohort of under 20 hyperthyroidism patients and about 15 patients who later progressed to ophthalmopathy tested prospective prediction of ophthalmopathy. The 75 to 100 discovery patients were divided at random into training and test sets in a 7:3 ratio. The study also compared thyroid tissue and blood T-cell repertoires from about six Graves' hyperthyroidism patients. After blood sampling, hyperthyroidism patients were treated with methimazole at a starting dose of 30 mg daily, and ophthalmopathy patients were treated with high-dose intravenous methylprednisolone. According to the paper, TCR Vbeta CDR3 sequencing was carried out on 135 peripheral blood samples, which came from about 45 ophthalmopathy, 80 or so hyperthyroidism and roughly 17 progressor patients.

Paper-wide results and their limitations: Sample size was not statistically predetermined, and blinding of investigators to group allocation was not performed. In cross-validation, a model built on a 13 V-J signature told ophthalmopathy apart from stable hyperthyroidism with about 90% sensitivity and roughly 81% specificity, and in testing the same model reached 80%/75%. In validation, the model predicted progression to ophthalmopathy a median of roughly 6.5 months before onset, with about 71% sensitivity and about 72% specificity. Most expanded thyroid clonotypes (frequency above 0.001) were also detected in blood, a finding suggesting that blood repertoires may reflect thyroid immune responses.

Amplification of TCR beta CDR3 regions was carried out from RNA transcripts. For the first round of RT-PCR on the TCR CDR3, the HTBI primer set was used together with the Qiagen OneStep RT-PCR kit. The libraries were constructed in a second round of multiplex PCR and then size-selected and purified. Paired-end sequencing of the libraries was performed with 100 bp reads on an Illumina HiSeq2000. The source study handled its data this way. SOAPnuke was used to process the raw data, with reads discarded if the reads contained adapters or uncalled bases, had a mean Phred below 15, or lacked an exact constant-primer or identifier match. COPE v1.2.5 was used to merge high-quality paired reads, and clonotypes were defined as unique nucleotide sequences. MiTCR v1.1 was used to align clonotypes to the IMGT TRBV, TRBD and TRBJ reference segments. Analysis was restricted to V-J combinations with a frequency above 0.0001, which covered roughly 99% of repertoires. A TCS score was defined as the ratio of F50 (clonal expansion) to E x V (chaos), with BLOSUM62-based TCRdist applied between CDR3 peptides within each V-J. Welch's t-statistics and random forest reduced 514 V-J features to 10 to 15, which were used in a naive Bayes classifier (R e1071). The public sequencing data were trimmed at Q25 with fastp and processed into clonotypes with MiXCR by TCRdb, which kept only in-frame beta chains. When rows share a CDR3 protein, they turn into one entry using the most common DNA and genes. These V and J calls originate from TCRdb's pipeline instead of the authors' own analysis. This sample has over 300,000 distinct CDR3 sequences in its table, and approximately 13% of those were observed once. The leading ten clones occupy approximately 10% of the sample.

The rearranged segments are TRBV2 and TRBJ2-1; 11 middle bases align to TRBD2. This receptor was identified in a woman aged 55-75 years with Graves' hyperthyroidism. The sample comprised blood. The CDR3: CASSFGLAGGDNEQFF. The DNA is as follows: TGTGCCAGCAGTTTTGGTCTAGCGGGAGGAGACAATGAGCAGTTCTTC. The CDR3 plus the reference TRBV2 and TRBJ2-1 genes for the other parts give the full variable domain: EPEVTQTPSHQVTQMGQEVILRCVPISNHLYFYWYRQILGQKVEFLVSFYNNEISEKSEIFDDQFSVERPDGSNFTLKIRSTKLEDSAMYFCASSFGLAGGDNEQFFGPGTRLTVL.